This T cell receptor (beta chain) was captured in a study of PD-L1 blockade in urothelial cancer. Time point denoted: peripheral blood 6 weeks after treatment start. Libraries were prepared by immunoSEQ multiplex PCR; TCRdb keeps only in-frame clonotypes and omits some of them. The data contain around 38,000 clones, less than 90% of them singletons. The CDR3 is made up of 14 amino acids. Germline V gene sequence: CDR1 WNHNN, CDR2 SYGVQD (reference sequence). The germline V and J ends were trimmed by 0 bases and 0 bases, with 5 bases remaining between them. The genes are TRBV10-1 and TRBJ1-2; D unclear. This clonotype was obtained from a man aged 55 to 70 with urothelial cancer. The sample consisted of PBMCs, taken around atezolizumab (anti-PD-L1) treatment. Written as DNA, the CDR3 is TGCGCCAGCAGTGAGTCTGTAGCTAACTATGGCTACACCTTC. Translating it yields CASSESVANYGYTF.